This T cell receptor beta chain was recovered during a study of long-term antiretroviral therapy in people with HIV. General study findings and limits: Pre-ART expanded clones dominated the repertoire at every time point.

Concerning this clone: The antigen is unknown.

Assay version v3.0 of immunoSEQ was used, and it was run at survey level. The method was immunoSEQ multiplex PCR; TCRdb's version includes in-frame clones alone and lacks a portion of them. The table shows more than 20,000 clones, with roughly 80% occurring only once. Germline loops: CDR1 SNHLY, CDR2 FYNNEI. The CDR3 loop spans 15 amino acids. Germline trimming cut 3 bases from V and 1 base from J; bases unmatched to any gene: 6. The chain couples TRBV2 to TRBJ2-7; 7 nucleotides agree with TRBD1. The source was unsorted PBMCs, collected 0.3 years after starting antiretroviral therapy. The sequence came from a man aged 45 to 65 with HIV. The CDR3 here is CASSEYRGRSYEQYF. The DNA for the CDR3 is TGTGCCAGCAGTGAGTACAGGGGAAGGTCCTACGAGCAGTACTTC.